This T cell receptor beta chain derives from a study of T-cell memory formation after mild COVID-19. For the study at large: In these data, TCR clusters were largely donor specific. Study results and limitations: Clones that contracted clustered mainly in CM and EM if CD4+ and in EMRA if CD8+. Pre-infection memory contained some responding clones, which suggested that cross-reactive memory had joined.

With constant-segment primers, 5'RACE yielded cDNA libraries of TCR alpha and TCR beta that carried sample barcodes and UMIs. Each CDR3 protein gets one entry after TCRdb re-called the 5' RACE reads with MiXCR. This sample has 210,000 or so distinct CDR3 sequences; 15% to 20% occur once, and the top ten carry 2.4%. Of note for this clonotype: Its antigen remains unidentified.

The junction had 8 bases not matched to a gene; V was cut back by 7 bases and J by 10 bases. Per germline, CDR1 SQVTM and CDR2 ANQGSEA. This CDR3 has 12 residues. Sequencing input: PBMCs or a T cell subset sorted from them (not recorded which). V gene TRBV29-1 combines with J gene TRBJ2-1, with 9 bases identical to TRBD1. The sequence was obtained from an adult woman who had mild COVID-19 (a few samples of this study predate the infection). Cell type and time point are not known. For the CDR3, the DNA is TGCAGCGCCCCACAGGGGGCACGCGAGCAGTTCTTC. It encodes CSAPQGAREQFF.